This T cell receptor beta chain originates from a study of T cells in Graves' hyperthyroidism and ophthalmopathy. Overall study: Upon initial diagnosis and before any treatment, peripheral blood was collected.

Notes on this clonotype: What it binds is unknown.

Overall study findings and caveats: Before onset, ophthalmopathy was predicted by the model a median roughly 6.8 months earlier.

Approximately 10 ml of fresh peripheral blood supplied the PBMCs. The TCR beta CDR3 regions underwent amplification using RNA transcripts as the source. In the first-round RT-PCR of the TCR CDR3, the HTBI primer set was used. MiXCR, run by TCRdb on the multiplex PCR reads, gives a single entry per CDR3 protein. The profile shows more than 300,000 distinct CDR3 sequences, around 14% of them singletons. V lost 1 base and J lost 7; bases outside the gene matches: 12. This CDR3 contains 17 residues. Per the germline V gene, CDR1 is SGHTA and CDR2 is FQGNSA. Sequenced sample: blood. The chain links TRBV7-2 to TRBJ1-4; 7 bases align to TRBD1. This TCR was recovered from a woman in her twenties or thirties with Graves' hyperthyroidism. CDR3: CASSLGLGTVFREKLFF. DNA of the CDR3: TGTGCCAGCAGCTTAGGTCTCGGGACAGTCTTTCGTGAAAAACTGTTTTTT.